This TCR beta chain was sequenced in a study of shared clonotypes between healthy human individuals. This CDR3 is built from 17 residues. The germline CDR1 and CDR2 sequences are SGHRS and YFSETQ. After removal of 0 bases from V and 1 base from J, the junction contained 4 bases not matched to a gene. Data came from immunoSEQ multiplex PCR; TCRdb stores just in-frame clones and leaves some out. There are over 2 million clones in the sample; 85% to 95% occur only once, and 0.37% lies in the top ten. The clonotype comes from a man younger than 30 in good health. Some clones in this sample may be carry-over from other donors' samples. The J gene is TRBJ1-4, the V gene TRBV5-1, with TRBD1 matching over 9 bases. Sequencing was done on a sample of naive CD4+ T cells from PBMCs. The subset denotes: CD45RA+ positively selected. The CDR3 loop reads CASSLGHRGQTNEKLFF. Written as DNA, the CDR3 is TGCGCCAGCAGCTTGGGGCACAGGGGGCAAACTAATGAAAAACTGTTTTTT.